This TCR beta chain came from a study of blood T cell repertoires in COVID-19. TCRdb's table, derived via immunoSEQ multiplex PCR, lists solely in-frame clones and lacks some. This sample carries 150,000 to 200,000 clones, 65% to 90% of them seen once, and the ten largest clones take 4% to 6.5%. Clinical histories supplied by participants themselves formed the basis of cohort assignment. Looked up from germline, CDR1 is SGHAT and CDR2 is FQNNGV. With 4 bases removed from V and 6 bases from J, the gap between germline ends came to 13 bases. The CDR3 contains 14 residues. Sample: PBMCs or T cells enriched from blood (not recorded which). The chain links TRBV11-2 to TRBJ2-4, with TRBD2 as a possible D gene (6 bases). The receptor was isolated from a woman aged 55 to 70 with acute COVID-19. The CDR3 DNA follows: TGTGCCAGCAGCTCCGCGGGGCTGGGAAACATTCAGTACTTC. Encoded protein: CASSSAGLGNIQYF.